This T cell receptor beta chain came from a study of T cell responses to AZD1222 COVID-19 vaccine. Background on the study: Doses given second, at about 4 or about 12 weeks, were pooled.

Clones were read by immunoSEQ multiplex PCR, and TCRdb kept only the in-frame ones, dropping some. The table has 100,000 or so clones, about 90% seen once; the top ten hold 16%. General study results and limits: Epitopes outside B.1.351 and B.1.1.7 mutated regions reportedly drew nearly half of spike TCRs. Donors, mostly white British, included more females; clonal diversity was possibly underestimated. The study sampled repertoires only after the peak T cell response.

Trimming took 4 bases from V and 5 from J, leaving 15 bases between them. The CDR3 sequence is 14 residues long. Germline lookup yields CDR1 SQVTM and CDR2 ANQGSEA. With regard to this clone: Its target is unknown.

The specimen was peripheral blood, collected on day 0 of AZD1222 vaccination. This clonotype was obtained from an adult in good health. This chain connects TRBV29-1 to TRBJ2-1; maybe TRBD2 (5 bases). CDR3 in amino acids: CSVGSSSTNNEQFF. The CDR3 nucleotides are TGCAGCGTTGGGTCTAGCTCTACAAACAATGAGCAGTTCTTC.